This entry lists 26 T cell receptor beta chains sequenced from one sample in a study of cytomegalovirus exposure and HLA in healthy donors. The PCR made use of 60 Vbeta and 13 Jbeta primers. The table came from immunoSEQ multiplex PCR; TCRdb's copy has only in-frame clones and leaves some out. The sample holds 110,000 to 150,000 clones, roughly 80% seen once. The sequenced material came from PBMCs. The source is a male donor in good health and CMV-seronegative.

The rearrangement links TRBV27 to TRBJ2-7; D might be TRBD2 (6 bases). CDR1 and CDR2 from the germline V gene are MNHEY and SMNVEV (reference sequence). This CDR3 spans 16 amino acids. Between the trimmed V and J ends, which lost 7 bases and 1 base, there was a span of 20 bases. The CDR3 sequence: CASNLEEGTSSYEQYF. The CDR3 DNA is TGTGCCAGCAACCTCGAGGAGGGCACGAGTTCCTACGAGCAGTACTTC.

CDR3 sequence (DNA): TGTGCCAGCAGTGAAGCGGGGGGGAATCAGCCCCAGCATTTT. Amino acid sequence: CASSEAGGNQPQHF. The V and J genes are TRBV2 and TRBJ1-5; D perhaps matches TRBD1 (5 bases). Germline V gene data show CDR1 as SNHLY and CDR2 as FYNNEI. Trimming took 0 bases from V and 4 from J, leaving 7 bases between them. CDR3 length equals 14 residues.

The V call is TRBV15, the J call TRBJ1-1, with a tentative D call TRBD1 (6 bases). Deletions cut 1 base from V and 0 bases from J, with 9 bases between. The CDR3 is made up of 15 amino acids. Germline V lookup: CDR1 LNHNV, CDR2 YYDKDF (reference sequence). In DNA form, the CDR3 reads TGTGCCACCAGCAGAGCTACAGGGATGAACACTGAAGCTTTCTTT. Its translation is CATSRATGMNTEAFF.

This sequence joins TRBV5-1 and TRBJ1-1; TRBD1 might be the D (5 bases). CDR3 length: 14 residues. Germline CDR1 SGHRS, CDR2 YFSETQ. Trimming removed 4 bases from V and 1 base from J, with 11 bases in between. The CDR3 spells CASSPPGQNTEAFF. In nucleotides, the CDR3 is TGCGCCAGCAGCCCGCCCGGACAGAACACTGAAGCTTTCTTT.

This clone was picked up one time. V usage is TRBV5-6 and J usage is TRBJ2-1; TRBD2 matches 12 bases. The CDR3 has 18 amino acids. The junction had 7 bases not matched to a gene; V was cut back by 3 bases and J by 0 bases. Germline V lookup: CDR1 SGHDT, CDR2 YYEEEE. The CDR3 spells CASSSGLAGRSSYNEQFF. The CDR3 coding sequence is TGTGCCAGCAGCTCCGGACTAGCGGGACGTAGCTCCTACAATGAGCAGTTCTTC.

This clone has a handful of counts. This chain uses TRBV2 with TRBJ1-1, with D hard to call. Trimming took 7 bases from V and 2 from J, leaving 11 bases between them. The CDR3 is 13 residues long. Germline lookup yields CDR1 SNHLY and CDR2 FYNNEI. The CDR3 coding sequence is TGTGCCAGCAATAAGGAGGGCAACACTGAAGCTTTCTTT. Translating it yields CASNKEGNTEAFF.

This CDR3 is CASSQGPGRGRSGANVLTF. In DNA form, the CDR3 reads TGCGCCAGCAGCCAAGGTCCAGGCAGGGGGCGGTCCGGGGCCAACGTCCTGACTTTC. The chain recombines TRBV4-1 with TRBJ2-6; 8 bases map to TRBD1. Germline-derived CDR1 and CDR2 are MGHRA and YSYEKL. V dropped 1 base and J dropped 4; count of bases not matched to a gene: 12. The CDR3 totals 19 residues.

This chain links TRBV7-2 with TRBJ2-3, with D perhaps matching TRBD2 (6 bases). Trimming removed 5 bases from V and 4 bases from J, with 22 bases in between. Looked up from germline, CDR1 is SGHTA and CDR2 is FQGNSA. This CDR3 contains 17 residues. CDR3 amino acids: CASSLLDYGAFADTQYF. The CDR3 DNA follows: TGTGCCAGCAGCCTCTTGGACTATGGGGCATTTGCAGATACGCAGTATTTT.

The chain is built from TRBV10-3 and TRBJ2-5, with TRBD2 matching 14 bases. V was clipped by 2 bases and J by 4 bases; unmatched bases: 3. Germline CDR1 and CDR2: ENHRY and SYGVKD. The CDR3 consists of 16 residues. CDR3 bases: TGTGCCATCAGTGAGAGACTAGCGGGGGGGCGAGAGACCCAGTACTTC. Its translation: CAISERLAGGRETQYF.

The V gene is TRBV7-2, the J gene TRBJ1-1; D may be TRBD1 (5 bases). The CDR3 totals 14 residues. In germline, CDR1 is SGHTA, CDR2 FQGNSA. Trimming removed 2 bases at V and 6 bases at J, with 13 bases between. This chain's CDR3 is CASSLFMGTSEAFF. The CDR3 DNA sequence: TGTGCCAGCAGCTTATTCATGGGGACTTCTGAAGCTTTCTTT.

The rearrangement joins TRBV27 to TRBJ1-2; perhaps TRBD1 as D (6 bases). The CDR3 spans 13 residues. Germline assignment: CDR1 MNHEY and CDR2 SMNVEV (reference sequence). Trimming stripped 3 bases from V and 5 bases from J, with 10 bases between. CDR3 amino acids: CASSLRGGYGYTF. The CDR3 DNA follows: TGTGCCAGCAGTTTGCGAGGGGGTTATGGCTACACCTTC.

V and J are TRBV7-9 and TRBJ2-5; 8 positions agree with TRBD1. Unmatched junction bases numbered 7, after V lost 5 bases and J lost 5 bases. Germline V lookup: CDR1 SEHNR, CDR2 FQNEAQ (reference sequence). The CDR3 runs 14 residues. CDR3 amino acids: CASSSWTGPETQYF. The DNA for the CDR3 is TGTGCCAGCAGCAGTTGGACAGGGCCGGAGACCCAGTACTTC.

For the CDR3, the DNA is TGCGCCAGCAGTCCACAGGGGGGGGAGACCCAGTACTTC. Protein sequence: CASSPQGGETQYF. The rearrangement links TRBV23-1 to TRBJ2-5; D possibly corresponds to TRBD1 (8 bases). TRBV23-1 is known as an ORF, though its function is uncertain. This CDR3 is 13 amino acids long. V lost 4 bases and J 5 bases, leaving 11 bases between the germline ends.

The CDR3 protein is CASSPGKDTEQFF. DNA of the CDR3: TGTGCCAGCAGCCCAGGGAAGGATACTGAGCAGTTCTTC. The J gene is TRBJ2-1, the V gene TRBV9; D possibly corresponds to TRBD1 (5 bases). The germline V and J ends were trimmed by 4 bases and 9 bases, with 14 bases remaining between them. Germline CDR1 SGDLS, CDR2 YYNGEE. The CDR3 has 13 amino acids.

The V and J genes are TRBV6-5 and TRBJ1-2; D unclear. Trimming took off 5 bases at V and 4 bases at J, with 14 bases between the two ends. Germline V CDR1 and CDR2: MNHEY, SVGAGI. The CDR3 is made up of 14 amino acids. As DNA, the CDR3 is TGTGCCAGCAGTCCTCTAGGTGGCAGCTATGGCTACACCTTC. Its protein product is CASSPLGGSYGYTF.

V and J are TRBV29-1 and TRBJ1-2, with D possibly matching TRBD1 (5 bases). From germline, CDR1 is SQVTM and CDR2 ANQGSEA. This CDR3 is 12 amino acids long. Trimming shortened V by 0 bases and J by 8 bases, and 10 bases separated the two germline ends. The CDR3 DNA reads as TGCAGCGTTGAAGAAGGGGAGGGCGGCTACACCTTC. It yields the protein CSVEEGEGGYTF.

The sample holds one count of this clone. CDR3 in DNA: TGTGCCAGCAGCCCAGGGGACTCCTACGAGCAGTACTTC. Amino acids: CASSPGDSYEQYF. The chain carries TRBV5-6 and TRBJ2-7; weak D call: TRBD1 (6 bases). Germline values: CDR1 SGHDT, CDR2 YYEEEE. The V gene lost 4 bases and the J gene lost 0 bases, with 8 bases spanning the gap. The CDR3 length is 13 residues.

The genes are TRBV6-1 and TRBJ1-3; D perhaps matches TRBD1 (6 bases). The CDR3 covers 13 residues. The germline CDR1 and CDR2 sequences are MNHNS and SASEGT. V was pared by 4 bases and J by 4 bases, with 8 bases between. CDR3 sequence: CASSADRGNTIYF. The CDR3 DNA is TGTGCCAGCAGTGCTGACAGGGGAAACACCATATATTTT.

The rearrangement links TRBV21-1 to TRBJ2-7; the table's D call TRBD2 went unverified against the DNA. TRBV21-1 counts as a pseudogene. The CDR3 is 12 amino acids. The CDR3 coding sequence is TGTGCCAGCAGCCGGTGTACCTACGAGCAGTACTTC. As protein: CASSRCTYEQYF.

The chain uses TRBV2 and TRBJ2-7, with 12 positions matching TRBD1. The CDR3 spans 15 residues. J was trimmed by 6 bases and V by 5 bases; bases with no gene match: 8. Germline lookup yields CDR1 SNHLY and CDR2 FYNNEI. CDR3 sequence: CASSLTGTGGFEQYF. Here the CDR3 DNA reads TGTGCCAGCAGTTTAACCGGGACAGGGGGCTTCGAGCAGTACTTC.

The chain couples TRBV7-3 to TRBJ2-5; 14 bases are a match to TRBD2. The J segment lost 1 base and the V segment lost 2 bases, leaving 6 bases of the junction unmatched. The CDR3 extends over 18 amino acids. The germline V gene has CDR1 SGHTA and CDR2 FQGTGA. CDR3 loop: CASSLGGLAGGRQETQYF. The CDR3, as DNA: TGTGCCAGCAGCTTAGGTGGACTAGCGGGAGGACGCCAAGAGACCCAGTACTTC.

This sequence joins TRBV7-2 and TRBJ2-7; D remains unclear. This CDR3 contains 14 residues. CDR1 and CDR2 (germline): SGHTA, FQGNSA. V shed 1 base and J shed 4 bases, with 11 bases lying between them. The CDR3: CASSLGPGSYEQYF. CDR3 DNA: TGTGCCAGCAGCTTAGGGCCCGGGTCATACGAGCAGTACTTC.

The table lists this clone with a few counts. The V and J genes are TRBV7-2 and TRBJ1-5; D not certain. From germline, CDR1 is SGHTA and CDR2 FQGNSA. The length of the CDR3 is 14 residues. Trimming cost V 1 base and J 4 bases, with 8 bases left between them. The CDR3 DNA follows: TGTGCCAGCAGCTTAGAGCAATCGAATCAGCCCCAGCATTTT. Protein: CASSLEQSNQPQHF. The complete variable domain, with remaining parts taken from reference TRBV7-2 and TRBJ1-5, reads GAGVSQSPSNKVTEKGKDVELRCDPISGHTALYWYRQSLGQGLEFLIYFQGNSAPDKSGLPSDRFSAERTGGSVSTLTIQRTQQEDSAVYLCASSLEQSNQPQHFGDGTRLSIL.

The sample holds one count of this clone. The chain has TRBV30 and TRBJ1-5, with 7 bases matching TRBD1. V gave up 0 bases and J gave up 4 bases; unmatched junction bases: 9. Per germline, CDR1 GTSNPN and CDR2 SVGIG (reference sequence). The CDR3 sequence is 16 residues long. CDR3 DNA: TGTGCCTGGAGTGTACAAGGGGGCGAGTGGAATCAGCCCCAGCATTTT. The encoded protein is CAWSVQGGEWNQPQHF.

This clone was detected only once. The chain links TRBV9 to TRBJ2-3, with 10 bases identical to TRBD1. V trimming: 4 bases; J trimming: 6 bases; junction bases outside the gene matches: 5. This CDR3 has 14 amino acids. Germline V CDR1 and CDR2: SGDLS, YYNGEE. The CDR3 loop reads CASSRDRGVDTQYF. CDR3 sequence (DNA): TGTGCCAGCAGCCGGGACAGGGGAGTGGATACGCAGTATTTT.

The chain combines TRBV7-2 with TRBJ1-2, with no clear D. Germline V lookup: CDR1 SGHTA, CDR2 FQGNSA. With 1 base removed from V and 7 bases from J, the gap between germline ends came to 16 bases. The CDR3 sequence is 15 residues long. In nucleotides, the CDR3 is TGTGCCAGCAGCTTAGATTCGGAGGGCTCAACTGGCTACACCTTC. Its translation is CASSLDSEGSTGYTF.